These 10 T cell receptor beta chains came from one sample sequenced in a study of blood T cell repertoires in COVID-19. Data came from immunoSEQ multiplex PCR; TCRdb stores just in-frame clones and leaves some out. The repertoire holds approximately 300,000 clones, with about nine tenths as singletons. Input material: peripheral blood. The origin of the receptors is a woman aged 25 to 39 with COVID-19, enrolled during active disease.

The chain employs TRBV28 and TRBJ2-5; 14 nucleotides line up with TRBD2. CDR3 length: 16 residues. Germline values: CDR1 MDHEN, CDR2 SYDVKM. The junction had 5 bases not matched to a gene; V was cut back by 6 bases and J by 2 bases. CDR3 DNA: TGTGCCAGCAGCCTGGGACTAGCGGGAGCGCAAGAGACCCAGTACTTC. It encodes CASSLGLAGAQETQYF.

The V call is TRBV28, the J call TRBJ2-1, with 16 bases fitting TRBD2. This CDR3 comprises 17 residues. From germline, CDR1 is MDHEN and CDR2 SYDVKM. After removal of 7 bases from V and 7 bases from J, the junction contained 10 bases not matched to a gene. CDR3 nucleotides: TGTGCCAGCACGGTGGGGGGACTAGCGGGAGGGAGAAATGAGCAGTTCTTC. It specifies CASTVGGLAGGRNEQFF.

There are a few counts of this clone. V and J are TRBV6-5 and TRBJ1-2, with D unresolved. Germline lookup yields CDR1 MNHEY and CDR2 SVGAGI. V was pared by 4 bases and J by 6 bases, with 21 bases between. This CDR3 has 16 amino acids. Here the CDR3 reads CASSLAGIRSPHGYTF. CDR3 in DNA: TGTGCCAGCAGTTTGGCGGGAATAAGGAGTCCCCATGGCTACACCTTC.

This rearrangement joins TRBV15 to TRBJ2-3, with a tentative D call TRBD2 (7 bases). V lost 5 bases, J lost 6 bases, and 15 bases lay in between. There are 14 residues in the CDR3. CDR1 is LNHNV, CDR2 YYDKDF, per germline (reference sequence). CDR3: CATSAMGGADTQYF. CDR3 DNA: TGTGCCACCAGCGCGATGGGGGGGGCGGATACGCAGTATTTT. The whole variable domain, filled in from reference TRBV15 and TRBJ2-3, reads DAMVIQNPRYQVTQFGKPVTLSCSQTLNHNVMYWYQQKSSQAPKLLFHYYDKDFNNEADTPDNFQSRRPNTSFCFLDIRSPGLGDTAMYLCATSAMGGADTQYFGPGTRLTVL.

The chain employs TRBV9 and TRBJ1-1; 8 nucleotides match TRBD1. This CDR3 has 16 residues. Germline V gene lookup returns CDR1 SGDLS and CDR2 YYNGEE. J lost 4 bases, V lost 4 bases, and 12 bases had no gene match. CDR3 protein: CASSQTGALGSTEAFF. DNA of the CDR3: TGTGCCAGCAGCCAGACAGGGGCCTTGGGTAGCACTGAAGCTTTCTTT.

The chain couples TRBV4-1 to TRBJ2-5; 10 bases line up with TRBD2. Germline trimming cut 4 bases from V and 5 bases from J; bases unmatched to any gene: 4. This CDR3 has 14 residues. Germline CDR1 is MGHRA and CDR2 is YSYEKL. CDR3 sequence: CASSLSGRSETQYF. The CDR3, as DNA: TGCGCCAGCAGCCTTAGCGGGAGGTCTGAGACCCAGTACTTC.

The chain employs TRBV15 and TRBJ2-2; D might be TRBD1 (5 bases). The V end lost 0 bases, the J end lost 4 bases, and 15 bases lay between the germline ends. This CDR3 comprises 17 residues. In germline, CDR1 is LNHNV, CDR2 YYDKDF (reference sequence). The CDR3 protein is CATSRESGASGTGELFF. The CDR3 nucleotides read TGTGCCACCAGCAGAGAGAGTGGGGCCTCTGGCACCGGGGAGCTGTTTTTT.

This chain links TRBV2 with TRBJ2-7, with D perhaps TRBD2 (7 bases). This CDR3 is 12 amino acids long. In germline, CDR1 is SNHLY, CDR2 FYNNEI. The V end lost 11 bases, the J end lost 2 bases, and 13 bases lay between the germline ends. DNA of the CDR3: TGTGCCGGGGGGCGGGGGCCCTACGAGCAGTACTTC. This encodes CAGGRGPYEQYF.

The chain is built from TRBV30 and TRBJ1-4, with 9 bases aligning to TRBD1. Looked up from germline, CDR1 is GTSNPN and CDR2 is SVGIG (reference sequence). The CDR3 runs to 14 residues. The V and J ends lost 6 bases and 12 bases, in that order; junction bases with no gene match: 14. The chain's CDR3 is CACQIPGQGLELFF. CDR3 in DNA: TGTGCCTGTCAAATTCCGGGACAGGGCCTGGAACTGTTTTTT.

V and J are TRBV5-5 and TRBJ2-2; maybe TRBD2 (5 bases). Germline assignment: CDR1 SGHKS and CDR2 YYEKEE (reference sequence). The CDR3 has 15 residues. V lost 0 bases and J 7 bases, leaving 13 bases between the germline ends. This CDR3 is CASSLAGVTIGELFF. The CDR3 region has the DNA TGTGCCAGCAGCTTGGCCGGGGTCACCATCGGGGAGCTGTTTTTT.